The clone carrying this T cell receptor (beta chain) was seen repeatedly, ten times or more. Its antigen remains unknown. The germline V and J ends were trimmed by 7 bases and 0 bases, with 13 bases remaining between them. The length of the CDR3 is 14 residues. Germline V gene sequence: CDR1 MNHEY, CDR2 SMNVEV (reference sequence). Regarding time point: newly diagnosed GD, antithyroid drugs for less than 3 months. Scientists built the TCR library using RNA that was extracted from PBMCs. Sequencing libraries for TCR beta were prepared with iRepertoire HTBI primers and Arm-PCR of CDR3 regions. In the original processing: Sequenced samples collectively carried 60 to 75 TRBV and some 15 TRBJ segments. TCRdb reprocessed the multiplex PCR reads with MiXCR, giving one entry per CDR3 protein. The V and J calls, along with clone size, are taken from TCRdb and not from the paper's own processing. The table has a few hundred thousand distinct CDR3 sequences, approximately 15% seen once.

The data belong to a study of regulatory T cells in long-lasting Graves disease. General study findings and limits: Persistent Graves' patients showed less TCR diversity than newly diagnosed patients showed.

The same sample was also studied in work on T cells in Graves' hyperthyroidism and ophthalmopathy. That publication notes: Diagnoses were made from clinical symptoms, serum measures (thyroxine and TRAb), thyroid ultrasound and orbital computed tomography. With the HTBI primer set, the TCR CDR3 went through a first round of RT-PCR.

The chain couples TRBV27 to TRBJ2-7, with TRBD2 as a possible D gene (5 bases). The input for sequencing was peripheral blood mononuclear cells (PBMCs), taken at new diagnosis, from a patient treated with antithyroid drugs. This clonotype was obtained from a middle-aged man with Graves disease. The CDR3 sequence is CASNSNGVSYEQYF. CDR3 DNA: TGTGCCAGCAACTCAAACGGGGTCTCCTACGAGCAGTACTTC.